This T cell receptor (beta chain) was documented in a study of T-cell reconstitution after alpha-beta-depleted transplantation in children. In germline, CDR1 is SGHDT, CDR2 YYEEEE. Unmatched junction bases numbered 16, after V lost 7 bases and J lost 6 bases. The CDR3 runs to 17 residues. A single count supports this clonotype. Its cognate antigen is unknown. With a much larger clone just one base away, this may be a read error. Study observations and caveats: Newly made T cells mostly supplied T-cell counts and diversity one year after transplant. Surviving recipient T cells and thymic progenitors produced the high day-60 TCRbeta diversity seen in some patients. The origin of alpha-beta T cells about two months after transplant was reportedly several hundred expanded graft clones.

A TCRbeta library incorporating unique molecular identifiers was prepared. TCRdb re-called the PCR reads with MiXCR, one entry per CDR3 protein. This sample yields around 240,000 distinct CDR3 sequences, of which roughly 8.2% are seen a single time; roughly 5.8% belongs to the top ten. The chain uses TRBV5-6 and TRBJ1-4, with 9 bases fitting TRBD1. Here the sequenced sample was PBMCs, mostly from graft donor cells, taken 180 days after TCRalphabeta/CD19-depleted stem cell transplant. The receptor was isolated from a male patient under 18 who had a stem cell transplant for acute lymphoblastic leukemia, so the T cells may come from the graft donor. CDR3 coding DNA: TGTGCCAGCGGCCTAGGGACAGGGCGGAGTTTTGATGAAAAACTGTTTTTT. Translating it yields CASGLGTGRSFDEKLFF.